This record concerns one T cell receptor (beta chain) sequence. Its specificity is not known. The CDR3 totals 11 residues. Trimming took 6 bases from V and 12 from J, leaving 14 bases between them. MiXCR, applied by TCRdb to the 5' RACE reads, yields one record per CDR3 protein. This sample has approximately 300,000 distinct CDR3 sequences, with just under 20% found just once. This sample was included in a study of T-cell memory formation after mild COVID-19. Study-level results: In second-wave clones peaking day 37, SARS-CoV-2 specificity remained unconfirmed.

The rearrangement links TRBV12-3 or TRBV12-4 to TRBJ2-5, with a possible D match to TRBD2 (6 bases). The receptor was derived from a man aged 18 to 29 who had mild COVID-19 (a few samples of this study predate the infection). Cell type and time point are not known. The sequencing sample was made of PBMCs or a T cell subset sorted from them (not recorded which). The CDR3 protein is CASSSGGPKYF. The DNA of the CDR3 is TGTGCCAGCAGCTCCGGAGGGCCAAAGTACTTC.